The source of this T cell receptor beta chain is a study of monozygotic twins with inflammatory bowel disease. General observations from the study: Repertoire similarity was not found to differ between concordant and discordant twins, possibly from limited power. Those with IBD had lower TCRbeta diversity (inverse Simpson) than their healthy co-twins did. Twins with IBD had fewer clonotypes in common with others than healthy twins, particularly during disease activity.

As to this clonotype: Its matching antigen is unknown.

Template switching added UMIs carrying a 6-nucleotide sample barcode. TCRdb reprocessed the 5' RACE reads, with one entry per CDR3 protein and no DNA. The sample table includes approximately 400,000 distinct CDR3 sequences. This CDR3 is built from 15 residues. Germline V gene sequence: CDR1 MNHNS, CDR2 SASEGT. The chain has TRBV6-1 and TRBJ1-2; TCRdb designates TRBD1, a call that cannot be tested without DNA. Sequencing was done on a sample of blood. The clonotype comes from a human donor with ulcerative colitis or Crohn's disease, or a healthy co-twin of an affected twin (not recorded which). The CDR3 here is CASNPSGGSNYGYTF.